Shown below are 18 T cell receptor beta chains from a single sample sequenced in a study of vaccination and CD4 T cells after COVID-19. These receptors' antigens are unknown. The Oncomine TCR Beta short-read assay generated sequence data from the DNA of cultured CD4+ T cells. Researchers extracted genomic DNA from CD4+ T cells that had been cultured. TCRdb processed the PCR reads anew with MiXCR; each CDR3 protein has one entry. The table has some 9,200 distinct CDR3 sequences, over 35% seen once. As to treatment: approximately nine-day PBMC culture with coronavirus spike peptide pools or control peptides (ViraFEST assay). Prior to the COVID-19 pandemic (2011-2018), the unexposed donor's CD4+ T cells were collected. Input material: CD4+ T cells from blood, cultured in vitro. These receptors came from a human donor in good health.

Within the sample, this clonotype is medium-sized. The gene calls are TRBV20-1 and TRBJ2-2, with D maybe TRBD1 (6 bases). The CDR3 has 13 amino acids. Germline values: CDR1 DFQATT, CDR2 SNEGSKA (reference sequence). Trimming pared 5 bases from V and 2 bases from J, leaving 9 bases between. The CDR3 coding sequence is TGCAGTGCTCACAGGGATAACACCGGGGAGCTGTTTTTT. It codes for CSAHRDNTGELFF.

In this sample, this clonotype turned up a few times. V is TRBV5-1 and J is TRBJ1-1, with D possibly TRBD1 on 5 matching bases. The V end lost 0 bases, the J end lost 11 bases, and 11 bases lay between the germline ends. Germline loops: CDR1 SGHRS, CDR2 YFSETQ. The CDR3 loop spans 12 amino acids. The CDR3 is CASSLAEGTAFF. The CDR3 region has the DNA TGCGCCAGCAGCTTGGCCGAGGGGACGGCTTTCTTT.

This sequence joins TRBV29-1 and TRBJ2-5; 8 nucleotides line up with TRBD1. Germline V gene data show CDR1 as SQVTM and CDR2 as ANQGSEA. The CDR3 sequence is 13 residues long. Trimming removed 7 bases from V and 5 bases from J; junction bases left unmatched: 9. Here the CDR3 DNA reads TGCAGCGAACGGACAGGGTTGGGGGAGACCCAGTACTTC. This gives the protein CSERTGLGETQYF. Supplemented by reference TRBV29-1 and TRBJ2-5, the full variable domain reads SAVISQKPSRDICQRGTSLTIQCQVDSQVTMMFWYRQQPGQSLTLIATANQGSEATYESGFVIDKFPISRPNLTFSTLTVSNMSPEDSSIYLCSERTGLGETQYFGPGTRLLVL.

The V and J genes are TRBV28 and TRBJ1-1; possible D gene TRBD1, 5 bases. The germline gives CDR1 MDHEN, CDR2 SYDVKM. The CDR3 extends over 13 amino acids. V was shortened by 7 bases and J by 8 bases, with 17 bases between the two germline ends. CDR3 residues: CASIPLGGTEAFF. In DNA form, the CDR3 reads TGTGCCAGCATTCCCCTCGGGGGTACCGAAGCTTTCTTT.

This chain uses TRBV27 with TRBJ2-4; D gene uncertain. The germline V and J ends were trimmed by 3 bases and 4 bases, with 7 bases remaining between them. The length of the CDR3 is 13 residues. Germline V gene sequence: CDR1 MNHEY, CDR2 SMNVEV (reference sequence). CDR3 sequence reads: CASSFSRKNIQYF. The CDR3 bases are TGTGCCAGCAGTTTCAGCAGAAAAAACATTCAGTACTTC.

The chain uses TRBV6-1 and TRBJ1-1; D is possibly TRBD1 (6 bases). Germline V gene sequence: CDR1 MNHNS, CDR2 SASEGT. This CDR3 has 14 residues. The V end lost 4 bases, the J end lost 3 bases, and 12 bases lay between the germline ends. CDR3 DNA sequence: TGTGCCAGCAGTGGAGGGTCAGGGGACACTGAAGCTTTCTTT. This encodes CASSGGSGDTEAFF.

This clonotype was counted between two and nine times. The chain is built from TRBV20-1 and TRBJ2-7; a weak D match, TRBD2 (5 bases). CDR3 length: 13 residues. The V gene lost 6 bases and the J gene lost 2 bases, with 14 bases spanning the gap. Germline CDR1 DFQATT, CDR2 SNEGSKA (reference sequence). For the CDR3, the DNA is TGCAGTGCCCGAGGGCCCAGTACCTACGAGCAGTACTTC. Protein product: CSARGPSTYEQYF.

This clonotype has only a few counts. The chain has TRBV30 and TRBJ1-6; maybe TRBD1 (5 bases). The V gene lost 0 bases and the J gene lost 7 bases, with 13 bases spanning the gap. Germline V gene lookup returns CDR1 GTSNPN and CDR2 SVGIG (reference sequence). The CDR3 totals 15 residues. For the CDR3, the DNA is TGTGCCTGGAGTGTAGGGACGGAGGGCAATTCACCCCTCCACTTT. This translates into CAWSVGTEGNSPLHF.

J is TRBJ1-1 and V is TRBV6-1; D remains unclear. Germline values: CDR1 MNHNS, CDR2 SASEGT. The CDR3 spans 15 residues. V gave up 6 bases and J gave up 0 bases, with 14 bases separating them. The CDR3 DNA reads as TGTGCCAGCAGATTGTTGGGCCTCATGAACACTGAAGCTTTCTTT. Translation gives CASRLLGLMNTEAFF.

The sample holds one count of this clonotype. V and J are TRBV30 and TRBJ2-7, with TRBD1 identical over 7 bases. The CDR3 covers 13 residues. Trimming at V came to 4 bases and at J to 1 base, leaving 4 bases not matched to a gene. Looked up from germline, CDR1 is GTSNPN and CDR2 is SVGIG (reference sequence). This chain's CDR3 is CAWNAGGSYEQYF. CDR3 in DNA: TGTGCCTGGAACGCAGGGGGATCCTACGAGCAGTACTTC.

This clonotype came up a few times. This chain's CDR3 is CASSSRVGNSPLHF. Written as DNA, the CDR3 is TGTGCCAGCAGTTCCAGGGTGGGCAATTCACCCCTCCACTTT. The chain joins TRBV6-2 or TRBV6-3 to TRBJ1-6; tentative D call: TRBD1 (5 bases). Germline V gene sequence: CDR1 MNHEY, CDR2 SVGEGT. V lost 4 bases and J 7 bases, leaving 11 bases between the germline ends. The CDR3 loop spans 14 amino acids.

In nucleotides, the CDR3 is TGCAGCGGGGGCACGAACACTGAAGCTTTCTTT. It encodes CSGGTNTEAFF. The V gene is TRBV29-1, the J gene TRBJ1-1; possible D gene TRBD1, 5 bases. This CDR3 comprises 11 residues. Trimming pared 7 bases from V and 1 base from J, leaving 7 bases between. From germline, CDR1 is SQVTM and CDR2 ANQGSEA.

This clonotype was picked up a small number of times. V is TRBV10-3 and J is TRBJ1-5; perhaps TRBD1 as D (6 bases). The CDR3 spans 15 residues. From germline, CDR1 is ENHRY and CDR2 SYGVKD. Trimming left V 2 bases short and J 3 bases short, with 11 bases between. The CDR3 DNA follows: TGTGCCATCAGTGAGCGTCCGGGACACAATCAGCCCCAGCATTTT. Translation gives CAISERPGHNQPQHF.

This clonotype was picked up a small number of times. The chain links TRBV2 to TRBJ1-5, with 10 positions matching TRBD1. This CDR3 spans 14 amino acids. Germline V lookup: CDR1 SNHLY, CDR2 FYNNEI. J was trimmed by 6 bases and V by 4 bases; bases with no gene match: 3. CDR3 in amino acids: CASSGTGGRQPQHF. The CDR3 DNA is TGTGCCAGCAGTGGGACAGGGGGTCGTCAGCCCCAGCATTTT.

The rearrangement joins TRBV5-4 to TRBJ1-1, with TRBD1 as a possible D gene (5 bases). The V gene lost 0 bases and the J gene lost 0 bases, with 9 bases spanning the gap. The CDR3 extends over 15 amino acids. CDR1 is SGHNT and CDR2 is YYREEE in the germline V gene (reference sequence). CDR3 sequence reads: CASSLAGGLNTEAFF. Written as DNA, the CDR3 is TGTGCCAGCAGCTTGGCCGGGGGATTGAACACTGAAGCTTTCTTT.

The rearrangement joins TRBV28 to TRBJ2-7; no clear D gene. The CDR3 is 14 residues long. Germline V lookup: CDR1 MDHEN, CDR2 SYDVKM. Trimming shortened V by 5 bases and J by 3 bases, and 14 bases separated the two germline ends. The CDR3 nucleotides read TGTGCCAGCAGTCTTCAGAGCCTCGGCTACGAGCAGTACTTC. Its translation is CASSLQSLGYEQYF.

In the case of this clonotype: The germline gene is not matched at one end of the junction; a read error may be the cause. CDR3 in amino acids: CASSAASGSISHLF. The CDR3 DNA follows: TGTGCCAGCAGTGCGGCTAGCGGGTCCATCTCACACCTCTTC. The chain links TRBV2 to TRBJ2-1, with 8 bases aligning to TRBD2. CDR3 length: 14 amino acids. Germline CDR1 reads SNHLY; CDR2 reads FYNNEI.

The chain couples TRBV6-4 to TRBJ2-7, with D possibly matching TRBD2 (7 bases). CDR1 and CDR2 from the germline V gene are MRHNA and SNTAGT. Trimming cost V 3 bases and J 7 bases, with 16 bases left between them. The CDR3 is made up of 14 amino acids. In DNA, the CDR3 is TGTGCCAGCAGTGAACGACGGGGGGCGCGGGAGCAGTACTTC. Translation: CASSERRGAREQYF.